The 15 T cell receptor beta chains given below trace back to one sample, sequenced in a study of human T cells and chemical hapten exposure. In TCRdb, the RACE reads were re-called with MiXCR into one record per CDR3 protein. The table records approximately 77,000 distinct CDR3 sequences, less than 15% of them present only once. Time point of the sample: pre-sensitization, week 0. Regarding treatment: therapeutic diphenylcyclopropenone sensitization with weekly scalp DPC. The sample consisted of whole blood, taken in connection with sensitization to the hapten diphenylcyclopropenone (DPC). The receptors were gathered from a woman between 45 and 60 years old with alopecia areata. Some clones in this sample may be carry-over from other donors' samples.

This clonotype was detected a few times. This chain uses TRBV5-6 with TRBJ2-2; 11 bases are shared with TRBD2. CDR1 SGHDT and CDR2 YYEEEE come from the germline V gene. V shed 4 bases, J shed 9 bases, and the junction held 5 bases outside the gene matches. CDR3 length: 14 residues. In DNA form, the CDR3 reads TGTGCCAGCAGCGCGGGACTAGCGGTATGGGAGCTGTTTTTT. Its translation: CASSAGLAVWELFF.

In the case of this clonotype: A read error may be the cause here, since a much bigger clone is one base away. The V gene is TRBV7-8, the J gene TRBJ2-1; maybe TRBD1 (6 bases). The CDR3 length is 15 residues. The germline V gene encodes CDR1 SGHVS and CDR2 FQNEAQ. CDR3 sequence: CTSSPEDSTYNEQFF. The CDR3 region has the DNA TGTACCAGCAGCCCTGAGGACAGTACCTACAATGAGCAGTTCTTC.

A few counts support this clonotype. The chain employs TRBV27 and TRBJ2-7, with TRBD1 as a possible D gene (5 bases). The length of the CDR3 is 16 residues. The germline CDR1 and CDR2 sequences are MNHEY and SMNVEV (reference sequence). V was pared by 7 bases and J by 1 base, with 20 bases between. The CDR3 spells CASTPSWAGLSYEQYF. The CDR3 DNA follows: TGTGCCAGCACCCCCAGCTGGGCAGGGTTATCCTACGAGCAGTACTTC.

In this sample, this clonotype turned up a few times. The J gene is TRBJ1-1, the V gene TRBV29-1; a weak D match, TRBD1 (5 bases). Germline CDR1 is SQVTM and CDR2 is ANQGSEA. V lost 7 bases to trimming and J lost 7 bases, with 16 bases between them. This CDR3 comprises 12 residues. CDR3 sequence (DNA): TGCAGCGCCGAGCCAGGGCAGAGTGAAGCTTTCTTT. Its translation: CSAEPGQSEAFF.

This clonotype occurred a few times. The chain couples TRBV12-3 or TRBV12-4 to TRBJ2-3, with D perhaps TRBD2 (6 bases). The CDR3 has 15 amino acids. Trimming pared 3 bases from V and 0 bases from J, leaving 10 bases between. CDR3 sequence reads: CASSFTEGSTDTQYF. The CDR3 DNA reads TGTGCCAGCAGTTTCACGGAGGGGAGCACAGATACGCAGTATTTT.

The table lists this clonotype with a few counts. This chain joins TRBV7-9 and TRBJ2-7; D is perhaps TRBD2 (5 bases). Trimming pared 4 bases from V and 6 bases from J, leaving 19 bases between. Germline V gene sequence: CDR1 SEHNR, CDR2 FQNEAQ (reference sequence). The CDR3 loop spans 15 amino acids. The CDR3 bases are TGTGCCAGCAGCTCTTCCCCCGGGGTTGGGCGCGAGCAGTACTTC. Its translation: CASSSSPGVGREQYF.

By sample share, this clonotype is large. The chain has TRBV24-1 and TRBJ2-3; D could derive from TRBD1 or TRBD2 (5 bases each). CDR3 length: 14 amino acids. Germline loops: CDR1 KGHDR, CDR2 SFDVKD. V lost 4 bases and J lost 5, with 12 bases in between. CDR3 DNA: TGTGCCACCAGTGAATCCTATGGGGGAGATACGCAGTATTTT. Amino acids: CATSESYGGDTQYF.

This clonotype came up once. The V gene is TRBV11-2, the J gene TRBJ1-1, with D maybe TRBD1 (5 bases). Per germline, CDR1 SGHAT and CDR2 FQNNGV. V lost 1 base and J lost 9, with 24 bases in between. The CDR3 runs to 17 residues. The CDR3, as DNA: TGTGCCAGCAGCTTAGTCTTTTCTAGCACCACCGGGGGAAAAGCTTTCTTT. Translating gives CASSLVFSSTTGGKAFF.

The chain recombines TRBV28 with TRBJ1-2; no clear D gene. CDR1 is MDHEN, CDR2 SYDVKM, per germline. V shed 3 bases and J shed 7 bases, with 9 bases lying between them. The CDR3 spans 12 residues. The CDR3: CASSFRPSGYTF. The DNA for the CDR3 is TGTGCCAGCAGTTTTCGTCCGAGTGGCTACACCTTC.

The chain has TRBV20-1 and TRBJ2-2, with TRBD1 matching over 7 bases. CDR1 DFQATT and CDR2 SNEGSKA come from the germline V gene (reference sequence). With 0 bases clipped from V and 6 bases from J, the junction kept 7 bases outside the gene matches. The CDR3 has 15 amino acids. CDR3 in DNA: TGCAGTGCTAGAGAAACAGGGGTTGGGGCCGGGGAGCTGTTTTTT. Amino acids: CSARETGVGAGELFF.

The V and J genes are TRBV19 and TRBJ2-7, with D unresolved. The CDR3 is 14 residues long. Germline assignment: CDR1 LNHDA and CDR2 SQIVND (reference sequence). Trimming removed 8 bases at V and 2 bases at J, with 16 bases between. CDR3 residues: CASAPVRAPYEQYF. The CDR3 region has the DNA TGTGCCAGTGCTCCTGTCCGGGCCCCCTACGAGCAGTACTTC.

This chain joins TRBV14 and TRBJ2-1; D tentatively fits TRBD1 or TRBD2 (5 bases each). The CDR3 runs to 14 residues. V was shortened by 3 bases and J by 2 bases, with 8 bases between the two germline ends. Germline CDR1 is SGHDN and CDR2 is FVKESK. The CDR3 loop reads CASSHRETYNEQFF. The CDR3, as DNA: TGTGCCAGCAGCCACAGGGAGACCTACAATGAGCAGTTCTTC.

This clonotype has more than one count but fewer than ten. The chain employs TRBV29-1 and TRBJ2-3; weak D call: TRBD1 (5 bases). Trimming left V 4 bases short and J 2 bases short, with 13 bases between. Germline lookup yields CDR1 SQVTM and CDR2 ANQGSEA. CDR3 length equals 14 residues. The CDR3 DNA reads TGCAGCGTTGTCGGCGGACAACTCACAGATACGCAGTATTTT. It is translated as CSVVGGQLTDTQYF.

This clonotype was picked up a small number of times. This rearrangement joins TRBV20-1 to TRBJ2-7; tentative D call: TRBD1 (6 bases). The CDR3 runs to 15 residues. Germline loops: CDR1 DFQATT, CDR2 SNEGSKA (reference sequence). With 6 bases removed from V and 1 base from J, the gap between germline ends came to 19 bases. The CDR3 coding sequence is TGCAGTGCCCCCCCCCCGACAGGCGTGTCCTACGAGCAGTACTTC. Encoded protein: CSAPPPTGVSYEQYF.

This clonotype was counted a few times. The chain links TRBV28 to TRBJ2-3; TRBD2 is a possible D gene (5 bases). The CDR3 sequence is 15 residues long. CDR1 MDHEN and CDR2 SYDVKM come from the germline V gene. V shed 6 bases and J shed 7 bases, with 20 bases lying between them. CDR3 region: CASSTAGLPTYTQYF. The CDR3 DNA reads TGTGCCAGCAGCACGGCAGGACTTCCCACGTATACGCAGTATTTT. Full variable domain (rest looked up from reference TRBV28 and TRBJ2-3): DVKVTQSSRYLVKRTGEKVFLECVQDMDHENMFWYRQDPGLGLRLIYFSYDVKMKEKGDIPEGYSVSREKKERFSLILESASTNQTSMYLCASSTAGLPTYTQYFGPGTRLTVL.